Described below is a single TCR beta chain sequence and its context. As yet, its antigen is unknown. Sequencing used immunoSEQ multiplex PCR; TCRdb keeps in-frame clones, though not all of them. The table shows nearly 90,000 clones, with about 91% occurring only once. This specimen belongs to a study of T cell responses to AZD1222 COVID-19 vaccine. Notes on the study in general: Baseline serostatus was positive in only 5 to 7 AZD1222 recipients.

Germline V gene data show CDR1 as SGHRS and CDR2 as YFSETQ. This CDR3 is built from 14 residues. V was pared by 0 bases and J by 11 bases, with 12 bases between. The chain couples TRBV5-1 to TRBJ1-6, with TRBD1 as a possible D gene (6 bases). The input for sequencing was peripheral blood, taken 28 days after the second AZD1222 dose. The receptor was derived from an adult who received the AZD1222 COVID-19 vaccine. CDR3 residues: CASSLVGGGAPLHF. The DNA of the CDR3 is TGCGCCAGCAGCTTGGTAGGAGGGGGGGCACCCCTCCACTTT. Full variable domain (remainder filled in from reference TRBV5-1 and TRBJ1-6): KAGVTQTPRYLIKTRGQQVTLSCSPISGHRSVSWYQQTPGQGLQFLFEYFSETQRNKGNFPGRFSGRQFSNSRSEMNVSTLELGDSALYLCASSLVGGGAPLHFGNGTRLTVT.